The clone carrying this TCR beta chain was seen ten or more times. What it binds is unknown. The sample originates from a study of breast tumors, draining lymph nodes, adjacent tissues. Study-level results: The lymph node origin of tumor T cells was framed as consistent with a hypothesis, not demonstrated. Tumor TCR diversity was below lymph nodes but above nontumor tissue.

Germline assignment: CDR1 MGHDK and CDR2 SYGVNS. CDR3 size: 15 residues. The V gene lost 2 bases and the J gene lost 7 bases, with 16 bases spanning the gap. Breast cancer patients provided tissue from their axillary draining lymph nodes. TCRdb redid the calling of the multiplex PCR reads with MiXCR, one entry per CDR3 protein. The sample shows 180,000 or so distinct CDR3 sequences, around a third of them seen only once. The receptor was isolated from a female donor with breast cancer. Some clones in this sample may be carry-over from other donors' samples. Sequenced material: axillary lymph node tissue. The rearrangement links TRBV25-1 to TRBJ2-3, with D perhaps given as TRBD1 or TRBD2 (6 bases each). In nucleotides, the CDR3 is TGTGCCAGCAGTGAAGGACGGGGGCAAGTACATACGCAGTATTTT. Translating it yields CASSEGRGQVHTQYF. Full variable domain (outside the CDR3, taken from reference TRBV25-1 and TRBJ2-3): EADIYQTPRYLVIGTGKKITLECSQTMGHDKMYWYQQDPGMELHLIHYSYGVNSTEKGDLSSESTVSRIRTEHFPLTLESARPSHTSQYLCASSEGRGQVHTQYFGPGTRLTVL.